The 2 T cell receptor beta chains given below trace back to one sample, sequenced in a study of cytomegalovirus exposure and HLA in healthy donors. The PCR was carried out with 60 Vbeta primers and 13 Jbeta primers. Libraries were prepared by immunoSEQ multiplex PCR; TCRdb keeps only in-frame clonotypes and omits some of them. The sample records 98,000 or so clones, around 80% being singletons. The sequenced sample was PBMCs. These receptors were taken from a woman in her thirties or forties in good health and CMV-seronegative.

The chain employs TRBV6-5 and TRBJ2-7, with 9 bases identical to TRBD1. CDR1 is MNHEY, CDR2 SVGAGI, per germline. There are 15 residues in the CDR3. After removal of 6 bases from V and 2 bases from J, the junction contained 8 bases not matched to a gene. This CDR3 is CASSKGTGRTYEQYF. The CDR3 DNA sequence: TGTGCCAGCAGCAAGGGGACAGGGAGGACCTACGAGCAGTACTTC.

In its sample, this clone was seen a few times. The rearrangement uses TRBV28 and TRBJ2-3, with D possibly matching TRBD2 (6 bases). Germline lookup yields CDR1 MDHEN and CDR2 SYDVKM. The CDR3 consists of 16 residues. Trimming took off 5 bases at V and 0 bases at J, with 15 bases between the two ends. The CDR3 region has the DNA TGTGCCAGCAGTCCTGAGAGGGAGGACAGCACAGATACGCAGTATTTT. The encoded protein is CASSPEREDSTDTQYF.